These 10 T cell receptor beta chains came from one sample sequenced in a study of blood T cell repertoires in COVID-19. Clones were sequenced by immunoSEQ multiplex PCR, and TCRdb holds only the in-frame ones, with some missing. The sample records 130,000 or so clones, 86% being singletons. The sample taken for sequencing was peripheral blood. These receptor sequences come from an older woman with acute or convalescent COVID-19.

J is TRBJ1-1 and V is TRBV6-5, with D perhaps matching TRBD1 (6 bases). This CDR3 is built from 14 residues. From germline, CDR1 is MNHEY and CDR2 SVGAGI. The ends were cut back, 2 bases at V and 10 bases at J, with 17 bases in the middle. For the CDR3, the DNA is TGTGCCAGCAGTTACGCTGAGCGGGAGGGGGGAGCTTTCTTT. It encodes CASSYAEREGGAFF.

This clone has just one count. The rearrangement joins TRBV28 to TRBJ1-3; 8 bases agree with TRBD1. This CDR3 is 15 amino acids long. J was trimmed by 0 bases and V by 6 bases; bases with no gene match: 4. Germline CDR1 reads MDHEN; CDR2 reads SYDVKM. CDR3 in DNA: TGTGCCAGCAGCCTTGGGACAGGCTCTGGAAACACCATATATTTT. This translates into CASSLGTGSGNTIYF.

This clone has just a few counts. The genes are TRBV9 and TRBJ2-7, with 8 bases identical to TRBD2. Germline CDR1 is SGDLS and CDR2 is YYNGEE. CDR3 length: 14 residues. Trimming at V came to 3 bases and at J to 3 bases, leaving 5 bases not matched to a gene. The CDR3 spells CASSEFGTSYEQYF. CDR3 in DNA: TGTGCCAGCAGCGAATTTGGGACTAGCTACGAGCAGTACTTC.

The chain uses TRBV5-4 and TRBJ1-1; D is unresolved. The CDR3 runs 11 residues. Trimming took off 3 bases at V and 8 bases at J, with 8 bases between the two ends. Germline V CDR1 and CDR2: SGHNT, YYREEE (reference sequence). CDR3 nucleotides: TGTGCCAGCAGCTCCCCGGGGGAAGCTTTCTTT. Residues: CASSSPGEAFF.

The genes are TRBV30 and TRBJ1-5; 9 nucleotides line up with TRBD1. The CDR3 runs to 15 residues. Unmatched junction bases numbered 7, after V lost 3 bases and J lost 4 bases. Germline-derived CDR1 and CDR2 are GTSNPN and SVGIG (reference sequence). As DNA, the CDR3 is TGTGCCTGGAGCCCGATCGGACAGGGGAATCAGCCCCAGCATTTT. It specifies CAWSPIGQGNQPQHF.

This clone occurred many times. This CDR3 reads CASSKQGDAETQYF. The CDR3 bases are TGTGCCAGTAGTAAACAAGGGGATGCAGAGACCCAGTACTTC. The chain recombines TRBV19 with TRBJ2-5, with a weak D call TRBD1 (5 bases). V lost 4 bases and J lost 4, with 13 bases in between. The CDR3 is 14 residues long. The germline CDR1 and CDR2 sequences are LNHDA and SQIVND (reference sequence).

The chain employs TRBV28 and TRBJ2-7, with 9 positions matching TRBD2. Germline CDR1 is MDHEN and CDR2 is SYDVKM. The CDR3 is 15 residues long. With V trimmed by 6 bases and J by 5 bases, 11 bases remained unmatched. CDR3 sequence (DNA): TGTGCCAGCAGCCCAACTCGGGCGGGGGGGCACGAGCAGTACTTC. This translates into CASSPTRAGGHEQYF.

The chain has TRBV11-3 and TRBJ1-1, with 9 positions matching TRBD1. The length of the CDR3 is 16 residues. Trimming took 5 bases from V and 5 from J; bases not matched to a gene: 12. Germline CDR1 SGHNT, CDR2 YENEEA. As DNA, the CDR3 is TGTGCCAGCAGCGCGCCGGGACAGGGAGTTCGTACTGAAGCTTTCTTT. This codes for CASSAPGQGVRTEAFF.

V and J are TRBV27 and TRBJ2-1; the match to TRBD1 covers 9 bases. This CDR3 spans 14 amino acids. Germline V gene sequence: CDR1 MNHEY, CDR2 SMNVEV (reference sequence). Unmatched junction bases numbered 1, after V lost 5 bases and J lost 2 bases. The CDR3 DNA follows: TGTGCCAGCAGTACAGGGGGCGCCTACAATGAGCAGTTCTTC. It codes for CASSTGGAYNEQFF.

The chain carries TRBV24-1 and TRBJ1-2; 8 positions agree with TRBD1. This CDR3 contains 15 residues. Germline V gene sequence: CDR1 KGHDR, CDR2 SFDVKD. The V segment lost 6 bases and the J segment 4 bases; nucleotides outside the gene matches: 9. This chain's CDR3 is CATSSTRQGSYGYTF. Here the CDR3 DNA reads TGTGCCACCAGTTCCACCCGACAGGGGAGCTATGGCTACACCTTC.